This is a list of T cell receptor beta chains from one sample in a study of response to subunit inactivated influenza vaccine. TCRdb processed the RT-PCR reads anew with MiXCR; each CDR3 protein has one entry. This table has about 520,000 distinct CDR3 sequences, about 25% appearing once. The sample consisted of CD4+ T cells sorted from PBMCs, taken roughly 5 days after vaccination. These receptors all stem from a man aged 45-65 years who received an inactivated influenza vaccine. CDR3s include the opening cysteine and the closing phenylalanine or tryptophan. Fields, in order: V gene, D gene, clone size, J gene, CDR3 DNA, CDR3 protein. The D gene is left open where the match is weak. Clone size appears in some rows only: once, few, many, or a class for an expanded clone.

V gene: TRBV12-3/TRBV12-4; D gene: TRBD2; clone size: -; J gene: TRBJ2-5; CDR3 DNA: TGTGCCAGCAGTTTCGGACTAGTTGGGGAGACCCAGTACTTC; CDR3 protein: CASSFGLVGETQYF
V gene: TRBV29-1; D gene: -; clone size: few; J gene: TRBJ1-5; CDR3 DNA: TGCAGCGTTGATATTGGGGGCAATCAGCCCCAGCATTTT; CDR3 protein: CSVDIGGNQPQHF
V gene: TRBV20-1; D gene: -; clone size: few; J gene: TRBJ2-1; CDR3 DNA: TGCAGTGCTAGCCCCTCCGGGGGTAATGAGCAGTTCTTC; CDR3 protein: CSASPSGGNEQFF
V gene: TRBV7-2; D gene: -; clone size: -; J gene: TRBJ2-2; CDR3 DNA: TGTGCCAGCAGCTTCCAGTCATTCGGGGAGCTGTTTTTT; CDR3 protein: CASSFQSFGELFF
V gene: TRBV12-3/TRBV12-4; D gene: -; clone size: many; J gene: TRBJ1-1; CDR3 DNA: TGTGCCAGCAGTTTGAGGAGGACTGAAGCTTTCTTT; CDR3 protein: CASSLRRTEAFF
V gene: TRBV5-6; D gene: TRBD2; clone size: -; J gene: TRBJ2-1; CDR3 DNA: TGTGCCAGCAGCTCCCCCGGAATAGCGGGAAACAATGAGCAGTTCTTC; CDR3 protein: CASSSPGIAGNNEQFF
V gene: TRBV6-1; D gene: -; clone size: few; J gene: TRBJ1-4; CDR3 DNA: TGTGCCAGCGCACAACAGCTTACAACTAATGAAAAACTGTTTTTT; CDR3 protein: CASAQQLTTNEKLFF
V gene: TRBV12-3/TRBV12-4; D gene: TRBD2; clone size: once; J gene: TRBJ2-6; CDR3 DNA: TGTGCCAGCGGGGGGGGGAGGGTAGGACCTGGGGCCAACGTCCTGACTTTC; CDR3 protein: CASGGGRVGPGANVLTF
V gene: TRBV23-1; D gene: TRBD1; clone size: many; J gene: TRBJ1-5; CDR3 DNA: TGCGCCAGCAGTCAATCGACAGGGGGGAGCAATCAGCCCCAGCATTTT; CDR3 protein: CASSQSTGGSNQPQHF
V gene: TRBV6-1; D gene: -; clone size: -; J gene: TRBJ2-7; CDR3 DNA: TGTGCCAGGACCCCTACCGGGAGAACTCCCTACGAGCAGTACTTC; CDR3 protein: CARTPTGRTPYEQYF
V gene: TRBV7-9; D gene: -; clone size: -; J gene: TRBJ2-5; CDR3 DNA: TGTGCCAGCAGCTTAGTCCCGGGTACGGAGACCCAGTACTTC; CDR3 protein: CASSLVPGTETQYF
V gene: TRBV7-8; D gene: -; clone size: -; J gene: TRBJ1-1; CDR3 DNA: TGTGCCAGCAGCTTATTTCTCCCGGGGAATGAAGCTTTCTTT; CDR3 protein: CASSLFLPGNEAFF
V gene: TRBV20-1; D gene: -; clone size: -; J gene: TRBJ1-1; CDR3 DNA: TGCAGTGCAAAAGAAGGAGGAAACCCTGAAGCTTTCTTT; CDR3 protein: CSAKEGGNPEAFF
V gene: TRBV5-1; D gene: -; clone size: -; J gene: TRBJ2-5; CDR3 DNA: TGCGCCAGCAACTTGGGCGGGGAACAAGAGACCCAGTACTTC; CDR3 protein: CASNLGGEQETQYF
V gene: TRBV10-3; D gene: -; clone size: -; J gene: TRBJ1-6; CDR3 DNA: TGTGCCATGCGACCCACGACGGATTCACCCCTCCACTTT; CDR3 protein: CAMRPTTDSPLHF
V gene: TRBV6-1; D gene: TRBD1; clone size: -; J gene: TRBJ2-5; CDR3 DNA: TGTGCCAGCAGTGATATCCCGGGACAGGGTATAGAGACCCAGTACTTC; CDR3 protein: CASSDIPGQGIETQYF
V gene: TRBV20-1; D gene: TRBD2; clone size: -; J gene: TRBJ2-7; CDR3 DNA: TGCAGTGCCATAGCGGGGGAGACCTACGAGCAGTACTTC; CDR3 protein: CSAIAGETYEQYF
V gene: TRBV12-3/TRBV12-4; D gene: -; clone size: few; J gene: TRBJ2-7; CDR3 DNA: TGTGCCAGCACCTGGGGACATGTCTACGAGCAGTACTTC; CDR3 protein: CASTWGHVYEQYF
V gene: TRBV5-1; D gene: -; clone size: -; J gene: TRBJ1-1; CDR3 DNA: TGCGCCAGCAGCTTGGAGCCGCTTAAGGGTACTGAAGCTTTCTTT; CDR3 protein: CASSLEPLKGTEAFF
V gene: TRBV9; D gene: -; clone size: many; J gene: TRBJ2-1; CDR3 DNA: TGTGCCAGCAGCGTAGGAGCGGAAAGCTCCTACAATGAGCAGTTCTTC; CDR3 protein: CASSVGAESSYNEQFF
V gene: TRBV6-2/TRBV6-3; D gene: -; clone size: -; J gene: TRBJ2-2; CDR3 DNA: TGTGCCAGCAGGGACTTCCAAAACACCGGGGAGCTGTTTTTT; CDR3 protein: CASRDFQNTGELFF
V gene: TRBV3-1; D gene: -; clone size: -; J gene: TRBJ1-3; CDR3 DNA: TGTGCCAGCAGCCATGAAAGGGACCTCTCTGGAAACACCATATATTTT; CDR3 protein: CASSHERDLSGNTIYF
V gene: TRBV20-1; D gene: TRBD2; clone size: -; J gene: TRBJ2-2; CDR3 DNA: TGCAGTGTCGGGGGGATAGCGAACACCGGGGAGCTGTTTTTT; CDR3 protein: CSVGGIANTGELFF
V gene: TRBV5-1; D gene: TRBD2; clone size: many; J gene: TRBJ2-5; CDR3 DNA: TGCGCCAGCAGCCTCACGACTAGCGGCGTCGTCCAGTACTTC; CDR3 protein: CASSLTTSGVVQYF
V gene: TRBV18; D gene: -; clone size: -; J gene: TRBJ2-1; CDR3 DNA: TGTGCCAGCTCATGGGACGGCGTCCCTGGGAATGAGCAGTTCTTC; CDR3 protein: CASSWDGVPGNEQFF
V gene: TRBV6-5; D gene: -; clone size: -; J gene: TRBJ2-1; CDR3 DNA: TGTGCCAGCAGTTACTCGATTCAGGGGAACAATGAGCAGTTCTTC; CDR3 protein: CASSYSIQGNNEQFF
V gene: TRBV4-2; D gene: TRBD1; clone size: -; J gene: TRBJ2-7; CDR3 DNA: TGTGCCAGCAGCCAAGCCGGCGGGACAGGGCAGAGGTACTTC; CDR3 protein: CASSQAGGTGQRYF
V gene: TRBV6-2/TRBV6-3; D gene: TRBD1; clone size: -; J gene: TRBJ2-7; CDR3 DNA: TGCCCGGGACAGGAGACCTACGAGCAGTACTTC; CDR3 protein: CPGQETYEQYF
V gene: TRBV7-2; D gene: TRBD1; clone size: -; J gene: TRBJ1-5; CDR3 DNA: TGTGCCAGCAGCAAGACAGGGTCTAACAATCAGCCCCAGCATTTT; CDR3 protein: CASSKTGSNNQPQHF
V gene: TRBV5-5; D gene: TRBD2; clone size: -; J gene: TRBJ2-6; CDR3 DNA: TGTGCCAGCAGGTTTACTAGCGCTGGGGCCAACGTCCTGACTTTC; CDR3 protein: CASRFTSAGANVLTF
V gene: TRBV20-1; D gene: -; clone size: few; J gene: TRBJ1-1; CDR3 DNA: TGCAGTGCTAGAGCAGGGGCCGCGAACACTGAAGCTTTCTTT; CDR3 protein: CSARAGAANTEAFF
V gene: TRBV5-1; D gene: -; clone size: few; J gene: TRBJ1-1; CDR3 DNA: TGCGCCAGCAGCTTGGGTGGGGGACTGAACACTGAAGCTTTCTTT; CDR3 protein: CASSLGGGLNTEAFF